This T cell receptor beta chain emerged from a study of blood T cells in healthy people across ages. On this clonotype: Antigen: not known.

With 6 bases clipped from V and 2 bases from J, the junction kept 3 bases outside the gene matches. This CDR3 has 15 amino acids. Germline CDR1 MNHNS, CDR2 SASEGT. PCR was performed a second time for about 6 to 12 cycles using a sample-barcoded 5' primer and a J-beta primer mix. With 12 random nucleotides, a template-switch adaptor tagged each individual cDNA molecule. Via MiXCR, TCRdb re-called the 5' RACE reads, giving one row per CDR3 protein. The data show fewer than 1.5 million distinct CDR3 sequences, approximately 40% seen once. General observations from the study: Fewer expanded clones and more diversity marked long-lived versus aged donors.

Input material: blood. The chain combines TRBV6-1 with TRBJ2-2; 10 positions agree with TRBD1. The receptor was isolated from a woman under 30 in good health. The CDR3 DNA sequence: TGTGCCAGCAGGGGGACAGGGGCCAACACCGGGGAGCTGTTTTTT. Its protein product is CASRGTGANTGELFF.